This T cell receptor beta chain derives from a study of T cell responses to AZD1222 COVID-19 vaccine. Overall study results and limits: Spike-specific TCR breadth and depth both grew after two AZD1222 doses. White British people made up most donors, females outnumbered males, and clonal diversity was possibly underestimated. Baseline antibody screening turned up just six or seven seropositive AZD1222 recipients.

This clone was found once. Its antigen is unidentified. The assay was immunoSEQ multiplex PCR, and TCRdb's table has in-frame clones only and misses some. The sample yields 99,000 or so clones, nearly 90% seen once. This TCR was sampled from an adult in good health. The specimen comprised peripheral blood, sampled on day 0 of AZD1222 vaccination.

The CDR3 nucleotides are TGTGCCAGCAGCCAAGCGACTTACAACACTGAAGCTTTCTTT. It yields the protein CASSQATYNTEAFF. V is TRBV3-1 (or the pseudogene TRBV3-2) and J is TRBJ1-1, with unresolved D. The V gene's germline CDR1 is LGHDT and CDR2 YNNKEL (reference sequence). This CDR3 spans 14 amino acids. Between the trimmed V and J ends, which lost 1 base and 2 bases, there was a span of 8 bases.